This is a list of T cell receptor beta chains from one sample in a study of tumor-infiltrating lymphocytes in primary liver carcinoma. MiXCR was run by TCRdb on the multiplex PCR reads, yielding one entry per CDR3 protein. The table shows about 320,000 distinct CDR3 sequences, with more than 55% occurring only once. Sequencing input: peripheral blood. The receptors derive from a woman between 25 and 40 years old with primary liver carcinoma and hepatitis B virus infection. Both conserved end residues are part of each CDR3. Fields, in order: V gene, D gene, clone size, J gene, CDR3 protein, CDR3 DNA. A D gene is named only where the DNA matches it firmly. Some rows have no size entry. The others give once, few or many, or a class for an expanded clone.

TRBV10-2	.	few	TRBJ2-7	CASSRLRGTANYEQYF	TGCGCCAGCAGCAGACTAAGAGGGACGGCGAACTACGAGCAGTACTTC
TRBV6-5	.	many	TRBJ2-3	CASSWPGSDTQYF	TGTGCCAGCAGTTGGCCAGGGTCCGATACGCAGTATTTT
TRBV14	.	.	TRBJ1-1	CASSPQSTKVTEAFF	TGTGCCAGCAGTCCACAATCAACGAAGGTCACTGAAGCTTTCTTT
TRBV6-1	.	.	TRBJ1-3	CASMADSGNTIYF	TGTGCCAGCATGGCGGACTCTGGAAACACCATATATTTT
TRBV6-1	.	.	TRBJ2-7	CASSVGSASKQYF	TGTGCCAGCAGTGTTGGTAGTGCGTCCAAGCAGTACTTC
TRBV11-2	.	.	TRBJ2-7	CASSLVGRGYEQYF	TGTGCCAGCAGCTTAGTGGGCAGGGGCTATGAGCAGTACTTC
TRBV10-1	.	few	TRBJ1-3	CASSAGNTIYF	TGCGCCAGCAGTGCCGGAAACACCATATATTTT
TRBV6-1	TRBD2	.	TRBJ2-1	CASSQERLAAYNEQFF	TGTGCCAGCAGTCAGGAGAGACTAGCGGCCTACAATGAGCAGTTCTTC
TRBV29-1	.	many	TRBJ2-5	CSVASGVGRKETQYF	TGCAGCGTTGCGTCGGGAGTAGGACGAAAAGAGACCCAGTACTTC
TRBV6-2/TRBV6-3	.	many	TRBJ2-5	CASSYGVGFQETQYF	TGTGCCAGCAGTTACGGGGTGGGGTTTCAAGAGACCCAGTACTTC
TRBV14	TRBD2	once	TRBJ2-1	CASSPGAGGPSCNEQFF	TGTGCCAGCAGCCCAGGGGCGGGAGGACCCTCCTGCAATGAGCAGTTCTTC
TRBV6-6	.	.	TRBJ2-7	CASSYPYEGPYEQYF	TGTGCCAGCAGTTACCCCTATGAGGGGCCCTACGAGCAGTACTTC
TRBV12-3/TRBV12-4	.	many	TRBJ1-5	CASTGIASGPQHF	TGTGCCAGCACCGGGATCGCCTCGGGGCCCCAGCATTTT
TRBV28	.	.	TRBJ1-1	CASSRIDRRKTEAFF	TGTGCCAGCAGTCGTATAGACAGGAGGAAAACTGAAGCTTTCTTT
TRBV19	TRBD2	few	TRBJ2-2	CATGLAGRTGELFF	TGTGCCACAGGACTAGCGGGGCGCACCGGGGAGCTGTTTTTT
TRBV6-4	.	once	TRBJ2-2	CACSPGLTGELFF	TGTGCCTGCAGCCCAGGACTCACCGGGGAGCTGTTTTTT
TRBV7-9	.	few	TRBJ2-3	CASRATGTDTQYF	TGTGCCAGCAGAGCGACAGGCACAGATACGCAGTATTTT
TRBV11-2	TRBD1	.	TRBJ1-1	CTSSLETGVDTEAFF	TGTACCAGCAGCTTAGAGACAGGGGTTGATACTGAGGCTTTCTTT
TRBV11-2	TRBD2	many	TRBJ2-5	CASSLRSGRMLETQYF	TGTGCCAGCAGCTTACGGAGCGGGAGGATGTTGGAGACCCAGTACTTC
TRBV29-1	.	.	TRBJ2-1	CSVEAHRSLNEQFF	TGCAGCGTTGAAGCTCACAGGAGCCTCAATGAGCAGTTCTTC
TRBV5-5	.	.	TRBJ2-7	CASSFYLNSYEQYF	TGTGCCAGCAGCTTCTACCTAAACTCCTACGAGCAGTACTTC
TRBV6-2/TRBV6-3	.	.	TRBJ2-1	CASSLGTYEQFF	TGTGCCAGCAGTCTAGGTACGTATGAGCAGTTCTTC
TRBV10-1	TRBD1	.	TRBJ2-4	CASMDREALPPKNIRYF	TGCGCCAGCATGGACAGGGAGGCTTTACCCCCCAAAAACATTCGGTACTTC
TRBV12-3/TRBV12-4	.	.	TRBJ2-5	CASSHPSLGRETQYF	TGTGCCAGCAGTCACCCTAGCTTGGGGCGTGAGACCCAGTACTTC
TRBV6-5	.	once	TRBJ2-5	CASWITGRETQYF	TGTGCCAGCTGGATCACAGGGAGGGAGACCCAGTACTTC
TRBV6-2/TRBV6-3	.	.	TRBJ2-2	CASSRWLATNTGELFF	TGTGCCAGCAGTCGCTGGCTAGCGACGAACACCGGGGAGCTGTTTTTT
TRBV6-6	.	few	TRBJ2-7	CASSRRGGEQYF	TGTGCCAGCAGCCGCCGCGGAGGCGAGCAGTACTTC
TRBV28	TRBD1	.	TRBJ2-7	CASTEGTASYEQYF	TGTGCCAGCACCGAGGGGACAGCCTCCTACGAGCAGTACTTC
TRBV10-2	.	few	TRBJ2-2	CASTKKGELTGELFF	TGCGCCAGCACCAAGAAAGGAGAACTCACCGGGGAGCTGTTTTTT
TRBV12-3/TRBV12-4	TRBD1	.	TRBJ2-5	CASSATGGAETQYF	TGTGCCAGCAGTGCAACAGGGGGCGCAGAGACCCAGTACTTC
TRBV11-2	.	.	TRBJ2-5	CASSGIGETQYF	TGTGCCAGCAGCGGCATAGGGGAGACCCAGTATTTC
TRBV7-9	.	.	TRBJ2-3	CASSLASQSTDTQYF	TGTGCCAGCAGCTTAGCGTCCCAGTCCACAGATACGCAGTATTTT
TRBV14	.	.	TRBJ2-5	CASRRQGSAGTQYF	TGTGCCAGCAGACGTCAGGGAAGCGCAGGGACCCAGTACTTC
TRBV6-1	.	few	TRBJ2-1	CASSPLGSRNEQFF	TGTGCCAGCAGTCCTCTTGGTAGCCGCAATGAGCAGTTCTTC
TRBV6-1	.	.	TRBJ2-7	CASRPGRTSYEQYF	TGTGCCAGCAGACCGGGACGGACTTCCTACGAGCAGTACTTC
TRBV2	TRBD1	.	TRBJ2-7	CASSSRTGGAEQYF	TGTGCCAGCAGTTCCCGGACAGGGGGCGCCGAGCAGTACTTC
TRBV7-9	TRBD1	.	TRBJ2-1	CASSQRTGRNNEQFF	TGTGCCAGCAGCCAACGGACAGGGAGGAACAATGAGCAGTTCTTC
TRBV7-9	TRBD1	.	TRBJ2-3	CASSSWTGTEDTQYF	TGTGCCAGCAGCTCATGGACAGGGACGGAAGATACGCAGTATTTT
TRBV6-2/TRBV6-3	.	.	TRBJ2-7	CISSDAYEQYF	TGTATCAGCTCAGACGCCTACGAGCAGTACTTC
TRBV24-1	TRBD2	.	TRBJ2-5	CATSDPGGETQYF	TGTGCCACCAGTGATCCGGGGGGAGAGACCCAGTACTTC
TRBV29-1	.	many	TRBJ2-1	CSVVGGGIRNEQFF	TGCAGCGTTGTAGGCGGGGGCATCCGCAATGAGCAGTTCTTC
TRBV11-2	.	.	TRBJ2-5	CANSLLGTQYF	TGTGCCAACAGCTTATTGGGGACCCAGTACTTC